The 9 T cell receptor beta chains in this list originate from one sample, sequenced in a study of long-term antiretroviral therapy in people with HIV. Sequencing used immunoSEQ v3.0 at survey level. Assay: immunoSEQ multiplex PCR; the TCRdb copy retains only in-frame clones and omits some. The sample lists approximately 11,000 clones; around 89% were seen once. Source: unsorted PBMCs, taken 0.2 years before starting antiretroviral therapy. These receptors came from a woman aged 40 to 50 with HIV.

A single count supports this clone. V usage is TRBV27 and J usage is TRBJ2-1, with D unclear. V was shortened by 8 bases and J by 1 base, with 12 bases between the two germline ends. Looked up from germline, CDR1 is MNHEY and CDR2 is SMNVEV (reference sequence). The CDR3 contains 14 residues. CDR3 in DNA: TGTGCCAGCGCGTATGGCGTGTCCTACAATGAGCAGTTCTTC. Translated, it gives CASAYGVSYNEQFF.

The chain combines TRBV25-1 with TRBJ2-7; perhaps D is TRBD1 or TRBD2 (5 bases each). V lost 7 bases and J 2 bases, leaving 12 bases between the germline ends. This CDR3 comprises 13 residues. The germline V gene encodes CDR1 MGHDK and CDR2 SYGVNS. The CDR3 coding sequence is TGTGCCAGCACTCCGGGGCGGGCCTACGAGCAGTACTTC. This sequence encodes CASTPGRAYEQYF.

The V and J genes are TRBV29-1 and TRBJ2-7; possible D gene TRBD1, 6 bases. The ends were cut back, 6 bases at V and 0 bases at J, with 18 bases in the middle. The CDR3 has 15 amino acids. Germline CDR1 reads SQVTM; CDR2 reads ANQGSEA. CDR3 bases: TGCAGCGTATCGGGCTCGACAGGTTCCTCCTACGAGCAGTACTTC. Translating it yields CSVSGSTGSSYEQYF.

CDR3 nucleotides: TGCGCCAGCAGCCCCAGACAGTCCTACGAGCAGTACTTC. It translates to CASSPRQSYEQYF. The chain has TRBV4-3 and TRBJ2-7, with D perhaps TRBD1 (5 bases). Germline V lookup: CDR1 LGHNA, CDR2 YSLEER. The CDR3 runs 13 residues. V gave up 4 bases and J gave up 1 base, with 8 bases separating them.

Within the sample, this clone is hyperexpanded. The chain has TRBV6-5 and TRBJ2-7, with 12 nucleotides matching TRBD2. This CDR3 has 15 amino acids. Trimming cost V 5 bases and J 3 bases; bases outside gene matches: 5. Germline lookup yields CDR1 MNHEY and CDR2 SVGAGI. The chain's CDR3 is CASSLRTSGNYEQYF. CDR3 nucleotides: TGTGCCAGCAGTCTTCGGACTAGCGGGAACTACGAGCAGTACTTC.

The CDR3 loop reads CASSTHRGYNSPLHF. The CDR3 DNA reads as TGTGCCAGCAGCACCCACAGGGGTTATAATTCACCCCTCCACTTT. The chain employs TRBV11-2 and TRBJ1-6, with TRBD1 identical over 7 bases. The CDR3 runs to 15 residues. CDR1 and CDR2 from the germline V gene are SGHAT and FQNNGV. V shed 5 bases, J shed 4 bases, and the junction held 5 bases outside the gene matches.

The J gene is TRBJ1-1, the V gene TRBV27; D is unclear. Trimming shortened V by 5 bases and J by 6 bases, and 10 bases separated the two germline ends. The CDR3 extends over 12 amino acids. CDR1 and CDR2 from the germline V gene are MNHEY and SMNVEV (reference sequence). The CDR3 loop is CASSRPGSEAFF. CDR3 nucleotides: TGTGCCAGCAGTCGACCGGGCTCTGAAGCTTTCTTT.

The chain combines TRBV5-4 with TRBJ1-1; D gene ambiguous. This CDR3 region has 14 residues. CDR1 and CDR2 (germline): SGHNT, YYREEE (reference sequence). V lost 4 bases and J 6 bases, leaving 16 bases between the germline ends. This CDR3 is CASSLGETWAEAFF. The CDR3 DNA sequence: TGTGCCAGCAGCCTCGGAGAGACTTGGGCTGAAGCTTTCTTT.

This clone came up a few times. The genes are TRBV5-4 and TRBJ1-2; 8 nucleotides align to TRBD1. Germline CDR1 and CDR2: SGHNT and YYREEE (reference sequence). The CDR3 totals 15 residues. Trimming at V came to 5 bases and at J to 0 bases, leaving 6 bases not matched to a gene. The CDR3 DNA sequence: TGTGCCAGCAGTCCCCGGACAGGGTCTAACTATGGCTACACCTTC. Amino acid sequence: CASSPRTGSNYGYTF. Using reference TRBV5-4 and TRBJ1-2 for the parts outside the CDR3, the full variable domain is ETGVTQSPTHLIKTRGQQVTLRCSSQSGHNTVSWYQQALGQGPQFIFQYYREEENGRGNFPPRFSGLQFPNYSSELNVNALELDDSALYLCASSPRTGSNYGYTFGSGTRLTVV.